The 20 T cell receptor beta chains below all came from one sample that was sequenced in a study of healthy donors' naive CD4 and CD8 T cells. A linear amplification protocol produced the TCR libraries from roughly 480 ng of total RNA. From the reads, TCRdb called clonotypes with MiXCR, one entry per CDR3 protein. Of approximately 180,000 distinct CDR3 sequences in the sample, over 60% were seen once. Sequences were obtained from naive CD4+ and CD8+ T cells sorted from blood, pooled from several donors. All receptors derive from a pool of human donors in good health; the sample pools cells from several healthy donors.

CDR3 sequence reads: CSVVARAQETQYF. CDR3 DNA sequence: TGCAGCGTTGTGGCCAGGGCACAAGAGACCCAGTACTTC. The V gene is TRBV29-1, the J gene TRBJ2-5, with D maybe TRBD1 (5 bases). Trimming left V 4 bases short and J 2 bases short, with 11 bases between. The CDR3 covers 13 residues. The germline V gene encodes CDR1 SQVTM and CDR2 ANQGSEA.

This chain's CDR3 is CASSYQDRGWGYTF. DNA of the CDR3: TGTGCCAGCAGTTATCAGGACAGGGGTTGGGGCTACACCTTC. The chain couples TRBV6-5 to TRBJ1-2, with 9 nucleotides matching TRBD1. The CDR3 loop spans 14 amino acids. The J segment lost 8 bases and the V segment lost 3 bases, leaving 7 bases of the junction unmatched. Germline CDR1 MNHEY, CDR2 SVGAGI.

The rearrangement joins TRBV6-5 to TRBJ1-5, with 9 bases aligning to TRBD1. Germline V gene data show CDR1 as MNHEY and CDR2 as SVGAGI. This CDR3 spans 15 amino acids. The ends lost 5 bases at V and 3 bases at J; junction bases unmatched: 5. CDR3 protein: CASSADRGHNQPQHF. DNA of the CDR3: TGTGCCAGCAGTGCGGACAGGGGTCACAATCAGCCCCAGCATTTT.

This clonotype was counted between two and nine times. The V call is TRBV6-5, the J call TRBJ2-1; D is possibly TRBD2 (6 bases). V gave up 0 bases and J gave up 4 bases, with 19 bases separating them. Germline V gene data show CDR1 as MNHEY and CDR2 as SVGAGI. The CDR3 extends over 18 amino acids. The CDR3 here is CASSYSLVQVGGYNEQFF. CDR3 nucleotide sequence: TGTGCCAGCAGTTACTCTTTGGTCCAGGTGGGGGGATACAATGAGCAGTTCTTC.

CDR3 DNA: TGCAGCGGGCGGAGCGGGAGGGCCGTCTTTTACAATGAGCAGTTCTTC. This sequence encodes CSGRSGRAVFYNEQFF. This chain connects TRBV29-1 to TRBJ2-1; 10 bases agree with TRBD2. This CDR3 contains 16 residues. CDR1 SQVTM and CDR2 ANQGSEA come from the germline V gene. The V and J ends lost 7 bases and 4 bases, in that order; junction bases with no gene match: 13.

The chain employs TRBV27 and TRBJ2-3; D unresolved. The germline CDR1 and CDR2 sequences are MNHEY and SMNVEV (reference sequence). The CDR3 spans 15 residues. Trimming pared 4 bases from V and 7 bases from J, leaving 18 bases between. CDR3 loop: CASSSSDPRPHTQYF. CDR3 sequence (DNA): TGTGCCAGCAGTTCCTCGGACCCAAGGCCACATACGCAGTATTTT.

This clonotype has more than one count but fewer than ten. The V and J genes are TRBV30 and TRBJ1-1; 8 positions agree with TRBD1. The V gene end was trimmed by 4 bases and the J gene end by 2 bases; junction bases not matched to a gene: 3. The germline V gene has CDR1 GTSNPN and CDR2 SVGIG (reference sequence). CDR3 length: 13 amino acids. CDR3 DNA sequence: TGTGCCTGGAAGGGACAGGTAAACACTGAAGCTTTCTTT. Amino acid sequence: CAWKGQVNTEAFF. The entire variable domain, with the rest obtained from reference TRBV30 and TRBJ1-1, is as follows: SQTIHQWPATLVQPVGSPLSLECTVEGTSNPNLYWYRQAAGRGLQLLFYSVGIGQISSEVPQNLSASRPQDRQFILSSKKLLLSDSGFYLCAWKGQVNTEAFFGQGTRLTVV.

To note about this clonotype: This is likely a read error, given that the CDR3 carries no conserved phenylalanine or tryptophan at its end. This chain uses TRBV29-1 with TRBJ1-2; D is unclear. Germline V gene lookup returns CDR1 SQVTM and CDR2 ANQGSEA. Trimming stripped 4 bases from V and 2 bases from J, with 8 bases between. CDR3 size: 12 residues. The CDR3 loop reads CSVASTNYGYTL. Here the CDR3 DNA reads TGCAGCGTTGCTTCGACCAACTATGGCTACACCCTC.

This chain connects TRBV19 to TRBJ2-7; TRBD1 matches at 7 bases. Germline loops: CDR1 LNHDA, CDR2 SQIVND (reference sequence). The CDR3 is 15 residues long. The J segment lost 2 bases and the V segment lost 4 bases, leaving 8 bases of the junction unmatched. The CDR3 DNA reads TGTGCCAGTAGTACCCCCAGAGGGACAGCCTACGAGCAGTACTTC. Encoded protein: CASSTPRGTAYEQYF. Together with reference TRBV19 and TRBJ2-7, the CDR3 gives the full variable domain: DGGITQSPKYLFRKEGQNVTLSCEQNLNHDAMYWYRQDPGQGLRLIYYSQIVNDFQKGDIAEGYSVSREKKESFPLTVTSAQKNPTAFYLCASSTPRGTAYEQYFGPGTRLTVT.

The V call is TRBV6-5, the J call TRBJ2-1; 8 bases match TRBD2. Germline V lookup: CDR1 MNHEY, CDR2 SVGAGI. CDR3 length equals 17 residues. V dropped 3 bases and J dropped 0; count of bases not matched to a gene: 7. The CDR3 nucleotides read TGTGCCAGCAGTTATCGCCCAAGCGGGAGCTCCTACAATGAGCAGTTCTTC. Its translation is CASSYRPSGSSYNEQFF.

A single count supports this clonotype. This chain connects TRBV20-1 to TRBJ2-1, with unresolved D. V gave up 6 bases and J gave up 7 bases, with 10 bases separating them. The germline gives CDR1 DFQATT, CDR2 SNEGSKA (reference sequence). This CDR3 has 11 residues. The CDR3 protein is CSALQRNEQFF. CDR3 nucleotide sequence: TGCAGTGCCCTCCAGAGGAATGAGCAGTTCTTC.

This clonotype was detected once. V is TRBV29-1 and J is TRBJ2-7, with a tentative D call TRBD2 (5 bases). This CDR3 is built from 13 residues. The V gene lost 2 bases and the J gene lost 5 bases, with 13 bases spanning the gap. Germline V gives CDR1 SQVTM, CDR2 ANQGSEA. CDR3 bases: TGCAGCGTTGAACCCACCGGGGTGCACGAGCAGTACTTC. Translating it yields CSVEPTGVHEQYF.

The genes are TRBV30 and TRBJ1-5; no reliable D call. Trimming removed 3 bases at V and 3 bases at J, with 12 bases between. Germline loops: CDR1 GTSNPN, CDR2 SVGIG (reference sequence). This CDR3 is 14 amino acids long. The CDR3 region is CAWSPGVSNQPQHF. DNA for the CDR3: TGTGCCTGGAGCCCGGGAGTATCCAATCAGCCCCAGCATTTT.

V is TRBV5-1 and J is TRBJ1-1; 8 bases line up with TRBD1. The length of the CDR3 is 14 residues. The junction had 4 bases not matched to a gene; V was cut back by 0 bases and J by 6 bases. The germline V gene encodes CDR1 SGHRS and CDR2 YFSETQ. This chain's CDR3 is CASSLAVQGAEAFF. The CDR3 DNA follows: TGCGCCAGCAGCTTGGCCGTACAGGGGGCTGAAGCTTTCTTT. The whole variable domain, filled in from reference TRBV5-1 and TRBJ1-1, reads KAGVTQTPRYLIKTRGQQVTLSCSPISGHRSVSWYQQTPGQGLQFLFEYFSETQRNKGNFPGRFSGRQFSNSRSEMNVSTLELGDSALYLCASSLAVQGAEAFFGQGTRLTVV.

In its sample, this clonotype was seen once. The CDR3: CASSRQGPDYGYTF. The CDR3 nucleotides read TGTGCCAGTAGTCGACAGGGGCCGGACTATGGCTACACCTTC. This sequence joins TRBV19 and TRBJ1-2; 8 bases fit TRBD1. The germline V gene has CDR1 LNHDA and CDR2 SQIVND (reference sequence). The V segment lost 5 bases and the J segment 3 bases; nucleotides outside the gene matches: 5. CDR3 length equals 14 residues. Based on the CDR3 plus reference TRBV19 and TRBJ1-2, the full variable domain is DGGITQSPKYLFRKEGQNVTLSCEQNLNHDAMYWYRQDPGQGLRLIYYSQIVNDFQKGDIAEGYSVSREKKESFPLTVTSAQKNPTAFYLCASSRQGPDYGYTFGSGTRLTVV.

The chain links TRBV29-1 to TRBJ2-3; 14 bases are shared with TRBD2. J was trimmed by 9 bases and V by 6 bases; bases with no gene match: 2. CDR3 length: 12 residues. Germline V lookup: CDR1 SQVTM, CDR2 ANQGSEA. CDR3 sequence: CSVGTSGSTQYF. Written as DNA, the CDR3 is TGCAGCGTCGGGACTAGCGGGAGCACGCAGTATTTT.

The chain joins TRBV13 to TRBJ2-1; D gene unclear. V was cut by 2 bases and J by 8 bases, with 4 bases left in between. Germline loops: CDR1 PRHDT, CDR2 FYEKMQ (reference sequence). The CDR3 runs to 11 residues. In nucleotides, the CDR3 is TGTGCCAGCAGCTTAATCGATGAGCAGTTCTTC. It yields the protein CASSLIDEQFF.

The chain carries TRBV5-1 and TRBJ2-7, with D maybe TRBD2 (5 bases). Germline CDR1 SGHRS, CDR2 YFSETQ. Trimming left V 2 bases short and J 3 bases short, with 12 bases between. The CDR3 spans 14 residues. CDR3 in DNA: TGCGCCAGCAGCTTTAGCCCGGGGTACTACGAGCAGTACTTC. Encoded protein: CASSFSPGYYEQYF.

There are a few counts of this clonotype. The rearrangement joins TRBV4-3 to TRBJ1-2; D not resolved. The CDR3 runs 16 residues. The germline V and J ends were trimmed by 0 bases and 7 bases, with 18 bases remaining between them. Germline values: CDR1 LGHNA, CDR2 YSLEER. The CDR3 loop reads CASSQEGVSLGGGYTF. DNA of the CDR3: TGCGCCAGCAGCCAAGAAGGCGTCTCCCTAGGAGGTGGCTACACCTTC.

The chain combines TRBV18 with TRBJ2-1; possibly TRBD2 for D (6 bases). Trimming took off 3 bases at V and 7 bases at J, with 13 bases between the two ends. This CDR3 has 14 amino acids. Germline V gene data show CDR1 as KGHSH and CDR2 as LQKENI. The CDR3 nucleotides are TGTGCCAGCTCACCGCGGGACCGGCAGAATGAGCAGTTCTTC. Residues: CASSPRDRQNEQFF.